The source of this T cell receptor (beta chain) is a study of early T cells in non-severe SARS-CoV-2 infection. From the 5' RACE reads, TCRdb called clonotypes with MiXCR, one entry per CDR3 protein. The sample shows tens of thousands of distinct CDR3 sequences, roughly 13% of them seen only once. The CDR3 contains 14 residues. Germline V CDR1 and CDR2: MNHEY, SMNVEV (reference sequence). V was cut by 7 bases and J by 2 bases, with 12 bases left in between. The V call is TRBV27, the J call TRBJ2-1; D might be TRBD1 or TRBD2, each matching 6 bases. The sequence was obtained from an adult who was a healthcare worker with PCR-confirmed SARS-CoV-2 infection or an uninfected control (not recorded which). The material sequenced was whole blood. CDR3 nucleotide sequence: TGTGCCAGCAAAAAGGGGGAGGCCTACAATGAGCAGTTCTTC. It encodes CASKKGEAYNEQFF.